These 25 T cell receptor beta chains were all obtained from the same sample, sequenced in a study of CD8 T cells in Susac syndrome. RNA was extracted with the RNeasy kit, and a quantity of about 0.45 to 1 ug was reverse transcribed using random hexamers. MiXCR, run by TCRdb on the immunoSEQ multiplex PCR reads, gives a single entry per CDR3 protein. The data contain about 200,000 distinct CDR3 sequences, 85% to 95% of them seen just once; the ten biggest clones take up approximately 0.1%. What was sequenced was CD4+ T cells from PBMCs. The receptors shown here come from a human donor in good health.

J is TRBJ2-7 and V is TRBV25-1; D not certain. The germline CDR1 and CDR2 sequences are MGHDK and SYGVNS. This CDR3 is built from 12 residues. Between the trimmed V and J ends, which lost 1 base and 11 bases, there was a span of 12 bases. The CDR3 nucleotides read TGTGCCAGCAGTGAATCCGCCGGCAGAGAGTACTTC. This encodes CASSESAGREYF.

The chain has TRBV6-5 and TRBJ2-2; D is unclear. Germline CDR1 is MNHEY and CDR2 is SVGAGI. V lost 6 bases and J lost 4, with 9 bases in between. The CDR3 sequence is 13 residues long. The CDR3 DNA follows: TGTGCCAGCAGGTTCGCGGTCACCGGGGAGCTGTTTTTT. This sequence encodes CASRFAVTGELFF.

This chain connects TRBV11-2 to TRBJ2-1; 8 nucleotides line up with TRBD2. V lost 1 base to trimming and J lost 4 bases; unmatched junction nucleotides: 3. The CDR3 is 15 residues long. Per the germline V gene, CDR1 is SGHAT and CDR2 is FQNNGV. The CDR3 sequence is CASSLGGGRYNEQFF. CDR3 bases: TGTGCCAGCAGCTTAGGGGGCGGGAGGTACAATGAGCAGTTCTTC. Filled out from reference TRBV11-2 and TRBJ2-1, the complete variable domain reads EAGVAQSPRYKIIEKRQSVAFWCNPISGHATLYWYQQILGQGPKLLIQFQNNGVVDDSQLPKDRFSAERLKGVDSTLKIQPAKLEDSAVYLCASSLGGGRYNEQFFGPGTRLTVL.

The chain joins TRBV12-3 or TRBV12-4 to TRBJ2-5; no reliable D call. The CDR3 sequence is 14 residues long. Trimming removed 5 bases from V and 4 bases from J, with 14 bases in between. The CDR3 bases are TGTGCCAGCAGTCCAATTCCACAGAGAGAGACCCAGTACTTC. It is translated as CASSPIPQRETQYF.

The V gene is TRBV20-1, the J gene TRBJ1-6, with D hard to call. CDR3 length equals 15 residues. The germline CDR1 and CDR2 sequences are DFQATT and SNEGSKA (reference sequence). The V end was cut by 1 base, the J end by 8 bases, with 15 bases between. CDR3 region: CSARGSAGSDSPLHF. The CDR3 bases are TGCAGTGCTAGAGGGAGCGCCGGGTCCGATTCACCCCTCCACTTT.

The chain employs TRBV3-1 and TRBJ1-6, with 10 positions matching TRBD1. Germline-derived CDR1 and CDR2 are LGHDT and YNNKEL (reference sequence). J lost 7 bases, V lost 3 bases, and 6 bases had no gene match. The CDR3 totals 16 residues. In DNA form, the CDR3 reads TGTGCCAGCAGCCAGTACGGACAGGGGGGGAATTCACCCCTCCACTTT. Translated, it gives CASSQYGQGGNSPLHF.

V usage is TRBV24-1 and J usage is TRBJ2-1; D uncertain. The CDR3 consists of 13 residues. V lost 5 bases to trimming and J lost 2 bases, with 6 bases between them. Germline V CDR1 and CDR2: KGHDR, SFDVKD. The CDR3 bases are TGTGCCACCAGTGCACTGGCCTACAATGAGCAGTTCTTC. Protein: CATSALAYNEQFF.

The V and J genes are TRBV28 and TRBJ2-7; D perhaps matches TRBD2 (6 bases). CDR3 length: 14 amino acids. Germline loops: CDR1 MDHEN, CDR2 SYDVKM. V was shortened by 5 bases and J by 6 bases, with 17 bases between the two germline ends. The CDR3: CASSRRGDSAEQYV. CDR3 nucleotide sequence: TGTGCCAGCAGTCGGAGGGGTGACAGCGCCGAGCAGTACGTC.

This clonotype appeared once. This chain links TRBV5-4 with TRBJ1-2; TRBD1 matches 7 bases. V was pared by 7 bases and J by 7 bases, with 10 bases of the junction left unmatched. The CDR3 has 13 residues. Germline CDR1 and CDR2: SGHNT and YYREEE (reference sequence). The CDR3 spells CASHIRGAGGYTF. CDR3 nucleotides: TGTGCCAGCCATATCAGGGGGGCAGGTGGCTACACCTTC.

V is TRBV5-4 and J is TRBJ2-1, with a weak D call TRBD2 (5 bases). CDR3 size: 13 residues. V was trimmed by 0 bases and J by 10 bases, leaving 11 bases between them. Germline loops: CDR1 SGHNT, CDR2 YYREEE (reference sequence). CDR3 residues: CASSLDSGQEQFF. Written as DNA, the CDR3 is TGTGCCAGCAGCTTGGACAGCGGTCAGGAGCAGTTCTTC.

This clonotype was counted a single time. This chain's CDR3 is CASGLIGGVTDTQYF. The CDR3 DNA sequence: TGTGCCAGCGGCCTAATCGGGGGGGTCACAGATACGCAGTATTTT. The gene calls are TRBV2 and TRBJ2-3, with TRBD2 matching 8 bases. The CDR3 loop spans 15 amino acids. From germline, CDR1 is SNHLY and CDR2 FYNNEI. With V trimmed by 8 bases and J by 2 bases, 9 bases remained unmatched.

The J gene is TRBJ1-4, the V gene TRBV14; D unclear. The V gene lost 5 bases and the J gene lost 6 bases, with 10 bases spanning the gap. CDR1 is SGHDN, CDR2 FVKESK, per germline. The CDR3 spans 13 residues. CDR3 DNA: TGTGCCAGCAGCGTAATTCTCGATGAAAAACTGTTTTTT. Protein product: CASSVILDEKLFF.

V gene TRBV15 combines with J gene TRBJ2-1; no clear D gene. V lost 3 bases and J lost 3, with 6 bases in between. From germline, CDR1 is LNHNV and CDR2 YYDKDF (reference sequence). The CDR3 length is 13 residues. The DNA of the CDR3 is TGTGCCACCAGCAGTCTCCGCTACAATGAGCAGTTCTTC. Protein: CATSSLRYNEQFF.

This chain joins TRBV29-1 and TRBJ2-1; no clear D. This CDR3 region has 13 residues. Germline V gene lookup returns CDR1 SQVTM and CDR2 ANQGSEA. V was trimmed by 1 base and J by 5 bases, leaving 9 bases between them. The CDR3 bases are TGCAGCGTTGAAGTATGGCAGAACAATGAGCAGTTCTTC. Translating gives CSVEVWQNNEQFF.

The chain recombines TRBV6-5 with TRBJ1-5; D unresolved. The CDR3 has 15 residues. V lost 0 bases to trimming and J lost 1 base, with 7 bases between them. Germline CDR1 and CDR2: MNHEY and SVGAGI. The chain's CDR3 is CASSYSGQSNQPQHF. For the CDR3, the DNA is TGTGCCAGCAGTTACTCTGGGCAGAGCAATCAGCCCCAGCATTTT.

This chain uses TRBV20-1 with TRBJ2-3, with 10 positions matching TRBD2. There are 16 residues in the CDR3. Germline lookup yields CDR1 DFQATT and CDR2 SNEGSKA (reference sequence). V lost 2 bases and J lost 4; bases outside the gene matches: 9. The CDR3 protein is CSARLAGAALADTQYF. In DNA form, the CDR3 reads TGCAGTGCTAGACTAGCGGGAGCGGCCCTCGCAGATACGCAGTATTTT.

The rearrangement uses TRBV12-3 or TRBV12-4 and TRBJ1-5; D gene unclear. With 5 bases removed from V and 0 bases from J, the gap between germline ends came to 11 bases. The CDR3 has 15 amino acids. DNA for the CDR3: TGTGCCAGCAGTCCGGACCCCGTTAGCAATCAGCCCCAGCATTTT. It specifies CASSPDPVSNQPQHF.

This clonotype was recorded only once. The rearrangement joins TRBV3-1 to TRBJ1-1; D not certain. The germline V and J ends were trimmed by 4 bases and 0 bases, with 9 bases remaining between them. CDR1 LGHDT and CDR2 YNNKEL come from the germline V gene (reference sequence). The CDR3 runs to 14 residues. CDR3 bases: TGTGCCAGCAGCCTAAAGTCCCTGAACACTGAAGCTTTCTTT. It codes for CASSLKSLNTEAFF. Full variable domain (remainder filled in from reference TRBV3-1 and TRBJ1-1): DTAVSQTPKYLVTQMGNDKSIKCEQNLGHDTMYWYKQDSKKFLKIMFSYNNKELIINETVPNRFSPKSPDKAHLNLHINSLELGDSAVYFCASSLKSLNTEAFFGQGTRLTVV.

The V and J genes are TRBV5-6 and TRBJ1-1; D gene ambiguous. In germline, CDR1 is SGHDT, CDR2 YYEEEE. With 4 bases removed from V and 4 bases from J, the gap between germline ends came to 11 bases. CDR3 size: 13 residues. The CDR3 sequence is CASSPPESTEAFF. The CDR3 DNA is TGTGCCAGCAGCCCACCGGAGAGCACTGAAGCTTTCTTT.

The chain couples TRBV12-3 or TRBV12-4 to TRBJ1-4, with unresolved D. Trimming removed 0 bases at V and 4 bases at J, with 3 bases between. The CDR3 sequence is 13 residues long. This CDR3 is CASSLAVNEKLFF. The CDR3 nucleotides are TGTGCCAGCAGTTTAGCGGTTAATGAAAAACTGTTTTTT.

The chain has TRBV7-9 and TRBJ1-1, with TRBD1 as a possible D gene (5 bases). V was trimmed by 5 bases and J by 2 bases, leaving 12 bases between them. This CDR3 has 14 amino acids. The germline gives CDR1 SEHNR, CDR2 FQNEAQ (reference sequence). CDR3 sequence reads: CASSVARANTEAFF. The CDR3 DNA follows: TGTGCCAGCAGCGTCGCCAGGGCAAACACTGAAGCTTTCTTT.

The chain employs TRBV12-3 or TRBV12-4 and TRBJ1-2, with no clear D. V dropped 10 bases and J dropped 6 bases, with 21 bases sitting between them. The CDR3 covers 14 residues. The CDR3 DNA reads TGTGCCACCTCATTAGGTGGAGATTCGGATGGCTACACCTTC. This gives the protein CATSLGGDSDGYTF.

The CDR3 sequence: CASSVGSSLPYEQYF. The CDR3 region has the DNA TGTGCCAGCAGCGTAGGATCGTCACTCCCCTACGAGCAGTACTTC. This chain connects TRBV9 to TRBJ2-7; unclear D gene. CDR1 is SGDLS, CDR2 YYNGEE, per germline. Deletions cut 0 bases from V and 2 bases from J, with 12 bases between. There are 15 residues in the CDR3.

This rearrangement joins TRBV4-3 to TRBJ2-5; TRBD2 aligns across 8 bases. V gave up 0 bases and J gave up 8 bases; unmatched junction bases: 8. The CDR3 runs 15 residues. The germline CDR1 and CDR2 sequences are LGHNA and YSLEER. The CDR3 DNA is TGCGCCAGCAGCCAAGAGACTAGCGCCCTCCGAACCCAGTACTTC. The encoded protein is CASSQETSALRTQYF.

Comment on this clonotype: One junction end does not reproduce the germline sequence, and a read error may be involved. The chain is built from TRBV24-1 and TRBJ2-1; D uncertain. Germline V gene sequence: CDR1 KGHDR, CDR2 SFDVKD. This CDR3 is 12 amino acids long. The CDR3 sequence: CATSDNDKTSIF. The DNA of the CDR3 is TGTGCCACCAGTGACAATGACAAGACCTCTATCTTC.